Following are 30 T cell receptor beta chains from one sample sequenced in a study of sequential checkpoint blockade in melanoma. Treatment denoted: randomized to nivolumab then ipilimumab (arm A) or the reverse (arm B). Profiling relied on immunoSEQ multiplex PCR, and the TCRdb table lists in-frame clones only, not all of them. The sample lists approximately 23,000 clones, around 80% seen once, with around 30% in the top ten. Sequencing was performed on CD8+ T cells sorted from blood (inferred from file names), taken from a patient given nivolumab and ipilimumab in sequence. The receptors shown here come from a human donor with melanoma.

The rearrangement links TRBV7-7 to TRBJ2-7, with D tentatively TRBD2 (5 bases). The V and J ends lost 3 bases and 6 bases respectively, with 12 bases between them. This CDR3 has 13 amino acids. The V gene's germline CDR1 is SSHAT and CDR2 FNYEAQ (reference sequence). The CDR3 loop reads CASSFGSSGEQYF. CDR3 coding DNA: TGTGCCAGCAGCTTTGGGAGTTCGGGCGAGCAGTACTTC.

The V and J genes are TRBV7-7 and TRBJ2-5; TRBD2 agrees at 12 bases. V trimming: 5 bases; J trimming: 5 bases; junction bases outside the gene matches: 9. Germline CDR1 and CDR2: SSHAT and FNYEAQ (reference sequence). The CDR3 length is 16 residues. For the CDR3, the DNA is TGTGCCAGCAGCCTCCGACTAGCGGGGGTCGGGGAGACCCAGTACTTC. Protein: CASSLRLAGVGETQYF.

The genes are TRBV6-1 and TRBJ2-1, with a possible D match to TRBD2 (6 bases). Between the trimmed V and J ends, which lost 0 bases and 4 bases, there was a span of 10 bases. The CDR3 totals 15 residues. Per the germline V gene, CDR1 is MNHNS and CDR2 is SASEGT. The CDR3 spells CASSEAQEGYNEQFF. CDR3 in DNA: TGTGCCAGCAGTGAAGCGCAGGAGGGGTACAATGAGCAGTTCTTC.

The CDR3: CASRWDSSSYNEQFF. In DNA, the CDR3 is TGTGCCAGTAGATGGGACTCGAGCTCCTACAATGAGCAGTTCTTC. V usage is TRBV19 and J usage is TRBJ2-1; the D gene is possibly TRBD2 (6 bases). With 6 bases removed from V and 0 bases from J, the gap between germline ends came to 12 bases. The CDR3 is 15 amino acids. Germline assignment: CDR1 LNHDA and CDR2 SQIVND (reference sequence).

The chain has TRBV27 and TRBJ2-7; the D is unclear. CDR1 MNHEY and CDR2 SMNVEV come from the germline V gene (reference sequence). This CDR3 is 13 amino acids long. V was clipped by 3 bases and J by 6 bases, with 12 bases between them. The CDR3 region has the DNA TGTGCCAGCAGTTTCGCTTTAGTCGGCGAGCAGTACTTC. Translating it yields CASSFALVGEQYF.

J is TRBJ2-1 and V is TRBV28; D is unresolved. The CDR3 length is 10 residues. V dropped 10 bases and J dropped 5 bases, with 6 bases sitting between them. Germline V gene sequence: CDR1 MDHEN, CDR2 SYDVKM. The DNA for the CDR3 is TGTGCCACCCAGGACAATGAGCAGTTCTTC. Amino acids: CATQDNEQFF.

The chain joins TRBV19 to TRBJ2-7; a possible D gene is TRBD1 (6 bases). The length of the CDR3 is 14 residues. Per germline, CDR1 LNHDA and CDR2 SQIVND (reference sequence). V lost 5 bases and J 1 base, leaving 12 bases between the germline ends. CDR3 in amino acids: CASSLRTDSYEQYF. The CDR3 DNA follows: TGTGCCAGTAGTCTACGGACAGATTCCTACGAGCAGTACTTC.

The chain employs TRBV11-2 and TRBJ2-1, with 11 bases that match TRBD2. The CDR3 is 18 amino acids. V was clipped by 1 base and J by 5 bases; unmatched bases: 10. CDR1 and CDR2 from the germline V gene are SGHAT and FQNNGV. The CDR3 loop is CASSLAPPTSGIHNEQFF. For the CDR3, the DNA is TGTGCCAGCAGCTTAGCCCCCCCGACTAGCGGGATCCACAATGAGCAGTTCTTC.

V gene TRBV28 combines with J gene TRBJ1-2; TRBD1 matches 7 bases. This CDR3 contains 15 residues. The ends lost 7 bases at V and 2 bases at J; junction bases unmatched: 10. Germline assignment: CDR1 MDHEN and CDR2 SYDVKM. CDR3 residues: CASNYRDSLNYGYTF. DNA of the CDR3: TGTGCCAGCAACTATCGGGACAGCTTAAACTATGGCTACACCTTC.

This rearrangement joins TRBV7-8 to TRBJ2-7; D unresolved. From germline, CDR1 is SGHVS and CDR2 FQNEAQ. The ends were cut back, 5 bases at V and 0 bases at J, with 17 bases in the middle. This CDR3 contains 16 residues. CDR3 protein: CASSPLPQASSYEQYF. The CDR3 region has the DNA TGTGCCAGCAGCCCCCTCCCGCAGGCGAGCTCCTACGAGCAGTACTTC.

There are a few counts of this clone. This chain connects TRBV30 to TRBJ1-2, with 7 bases identical to TRBD1. Germline CDR1 is GTSNPN and CDR2 is SVGIG (reference sequence). The CDR3 sequence is 13 residues long. Trimming took 1 base from V and 4 from J; bases not matched to a gene: 3. The CDR3 sequence is CAWSAGGGYGYTF. Written as DNA, the CDR3 is TGTGCCTGGAGTGCAGGGGGAGGCTATGGCTACACCTTC.

The table lists this clone with a count of one. The chain links TRBV7-9 to TRBJ2-3, with D possibly TRBD2 on 6 matching bases. Per the germline V gene, CDR1 is SEHNR and CDR2 is FQNEAQ (reference sequence). The CDR3 consists of 13 residues. The V end was cut by 3 bases, the J end by 5 bases, with 9 bases between. CDR3 residues: CASSLGGLDTQYF. The CDR3 coding sequence is TGTGCCAGCAGCTTGGGAGGACTAGATACGCAGTATTTT.

V is TRBV6-1 and J is TRBJ2-7; 8 bases map to TRBD2. The CDR3 has 15 amino acids. Looked up from germline, CDR1 is MNHNS and CDR2 is SASEGT. V lost 3 bases, J lost 2 bases, and 6 bases stayed unmatched. This CDR3 is CASSDMTGGPYEQYF. The CDR3 coding sequence is TGTGCCAGCAGTGATATGACGGGAGGGCCCTACGAGCAGTACTTC.

The chain uses TRBV7-9 and TRBJ2-1, with D possibly being TRBD1 (6 bases). Trimming pared 1 base from V and 5 bases from J, leaving 12 bases between. The V gene's germline CDR1 is SEHNR and CDR2 FQNEAQ (reference sequence). The length of the CDR3 is 15 residues. The CDR3 here is CASSLVRDIDNEQFF. In DNA, the CDR3 is TGTGCCAGCAGCTTAGTTCGGGACATTGACAATGAGCAGTTCTTC.

The rearrangement joins TRBV7-2 to TRBJ2-7; TRBD2 agrees at 12 bases. Germline values: CDR1 SGHTA, CDR2 FQGNSA. J gave up 7 bases and V 6 bases, and 7 bases lay outside the gene matches. This CDR3 comprises 14 residues. CDR3: CASSWTSGVDEQYF. CDR3 bases: TGTGCCAGCAGTTGGACTAGCGGGGTGGATGAGCAGTACTTC.

The chain carries TRBV5-1 and TRBJ2-1; a weak D match, TRBD2 (5 bases). Germline CDR1 and CDR2: SGHRS and YFSETQ. CDR3 length: 19 amino acids. V was clipped by 0 bases and J by 6 bases, with 25 bases between them. The CDR3 loop is CASSLELLVGVMARNEQFF. CDR3 sequence (DNA): TGCGCCAGCAGCTTGGAGTTACTAGTGGGAGTTATGGCACGCAATGAGCAGTTCTTC.

This chain links TRBV7-8 with TRBJ2-1; the match to TRBD2 covers 7 bases. CDR1 is SGHVS, CDR2 FQNEAQ, per germline. Trimming took 5 bases from V and 3 from J; bases not matched to a gene: 7. The CDR3 contains 15 residues. For the CDR3, the DNA is TGTGCCAGCAGCCCGCTAGCGGAGAACTACAATGAGCAGTTCTTC. It yields the protein CASSPLAENYNEQFF.

Comments on this clone: Other DNA sequences in the same sample also yield this CDR3. This sequence joins TRBV27 and TRBJ2-7, with 12 bases matching TRBD2. This CDR3 is built from 15 residues. V gave up 5 bases and J gave up 4 bases; unmatched junction bases: 6. Per the germline V gene, CDR1 is MNHEY and CDR2 is SMNVEV (reference sequence). This CDR3 is CASSPETSGGYEQYF. DNA for the CDR3: TGTGCCAGCAGTCCTGAGACTAGCGGGGGATACGAGCAGTACTTC.

The rearrangement uses TRBV7-9 and TRBJ2-5; 7 bases line up with TRBD1. Germline CDR1 reads SEHNR; CDR2 reads FQNEAQ (reference sequence). Trimming at V came to 3 bases and at J to 1 base, leaving 5 bases not matched to a gene. CDR3 length equals 15 residues. Here the CDR3 DNA reads TGTGCCAGCAGCTTCCCGACAGGGACCCAAGAGACCCAGTACTTC. Protein: CASSFPTGTQETQYF.

The chain uses TRBV19 and TRBJ1-1; 8 bases are shared with TRBD1. Trimming at V came to 5 bases and at J to 0 bases, leaving 8 bases not matched to a gene. The CDR3 contains 16 residues. From germline, CDR1 is LNHDA and CDR2 SQIVND (reference sequence). DNA of the CDR3: TGTGCCAGTAGTTTTCGATGGACAGGGATGAACACTGAAGCTTTCTTT. Translating gives CASSFRWTGMNTEAFF.

This clone was seen more than once but under ten times. The rearrangement joins TRBV4-3 to TRBJ1-4, with 7 bases matching TRBD1. The junction had 6 bases not matched to a gene; V was cut back by 2 bases and J by 3 bases. The CDR3 is 16 residues long. Germline values: CDR1 LGHNA, CDR2 YSLEER. The CDR3 is CASSQLDREANEKLFF. Here the CDR3 DNA reads TGCGCCAGCAGCCAACTAGACAGGGAGGCTAATGAAAAACTGTTTTTT.

CDR3 protein: CASSLTGDSGNTIYF. CDR3 DNA: TGTGCCAGCAGCTTAACAGGGGACTCTGGAAACACCATATATTTT. This chain uses TRBV11-2 with TRBJ1-3, with TRBD1 identical over 7 bases. The germline V gene has CDR1 SGHAT and CDR2 FQNNGV. The length of the CDR3 is 15 residues. V trimming: 2 bases; J trimming: 0 bases; junction bases outside the gene matches: 1.

V is TRBV7-8 and J is TRBJ2-2, with D perhaps TRBD2 (6 bases). From germline, CDR1 is SGHVS and CDR2 FQNEAQ. The V gene lost 2 bases and the J gene lost 7 bases, with 11 bases spanning the gap. The CDR3 spans 14 residues. The CDR3: CASSLLRGGGELFF. In DNA form, the CDR3 reads TGTGCCAGCAGCTTATTAAGGGGAGGCGGGGAGCTGTTTTTT. The full variable domain, with the rest looked up from reference TRBV7-8 and TRBJ2-2, is GAGVSQSPRYKVAKRGQDVALRCDPISGHVSLFWYQQALGQGPEFLTYFQNEAQLDKSGLPSDRFFAERPEGSVSTLKIQRTQQEDSAVYLCASSLLRGGGELFFGEGSRLTVL.

The chain links TRBV11-2 to TRBJ2-7; TRBD2 might be the D (7 bases). Germline V gene data show CDR1 as SGHAT and CDR2 as FQNNGV. The CDR3 loop spans 15 amino acids. The V end lost 2 bases, the J end lost 2 bases, and 13 bases lay between the germline ends. In nucleotides, the CDR3 is TGTGCCAGCAGCTTAATTGCGGGGGCTACCTACGAGCAGTACTTC. Its protein product is CASSLIAGATYEQYF.

The genes are TRBV9 and TRBJ2-7, with 8 bases lining up with TRBD1. Trimming removed 3 bases from V and 6 bases from J; junction bases left unmatched: 8. This CDR3 has 14 residues. Germline CDR1 is SGDLS and CDR2 is YYNGEE. CDR3 nucleotides: TGTGCCAGCAGCGCCTACCGGGACAGGACCGAGCAGTACTTC. Amino acids: CASSAYRDRTEQYF.

The chain employs TRBV6-6 and TRBJ1-1; 8 nucleotides line up with TRBD1. The V and J ends lost 8 bases and 0 bases, in that order; junction bases with no gene match: 5. This CDR3 comprises 14 residues. Germline V gene sequence: CDR1 MNHNY, CDR2 SVGAGI (reference sequence). Written as DNA, the CDR3 is TGTGCCAGCGGCGACAGGGGAATGAACACTGAAGCTTTCTTT. Translated: CASGDRGMNTEAFF.

This clone has a handful of counts. This sequence joins TRBV7-9 and TRBJ2-3; 8 bases map to TRBD1. Germline-derived CDR1 and CDR2 are SEHNR and FQNEAQ (reference sequence). V shed 2 bases and J 3 bases; nucleotides not matched to a gene: 13. The CDR3 is made up of 18 amino acids. CDR3 DNA: TGTGCCAGCAGCTTACCTACCGGGACAGGAGTGGTTACAGATACGCAGTATTTT. Its translation: CASSLPTGTGVVTDTQYF.

This clone is classed as medium-sized. This rearrangement joins TRBV6-5 to TRBJ1-4; D is unresolved. This CDR3 spans 13 amino acids. Trimming shortened V by 5 bases and J by 11 bases, and 15 bases separated the two germline ends. Germline loops: CDR1 MNHEY, CDR2 SVGAGI. CDR3 in DNA: TGTGCCAGCAGTCCGCGCCCCGGAGGGAAACTGTTTTTT. It codes for CASSPRPGGKLFF.

This chain links TRBV7-2 with TRBJ2-7; tentatively, D is TRBD1 (5 bases). Germline lookup yields CDR1 SGHTA and CDR2 FQGNSA. The CDR3 loop spans 15 amino acids. V dropped 5 bases and J dropped 2 bases, with 16 bases sitting between them. As DNA, the CDR3 is TGTGCCAGCAGCCCCTTAGGGGTCACACCCTACGAGCAGTACTTC. It is translated as CASSPLGVTPYEQYF.

The CDR3 DNA is TGTGCCAGTAGTAAGTGGGACAGGGTAAATGAGCAGTTCTTC. The encoded protein is CASSKWDRVNEQFF. The genes are TRBV19 and TRBJ2-1; 9 nucleotides match TRBD1. CDR3 length: 14 residues. With V trimmed by 4 bases and J by 7 bases, 5 bases remained unmatched. Germline V lookup: CDR1 LNHDA, CDR2 SQIVND (reference sequence).